This TCR beta chain was obtained from a study of blood T cell repertoires in COVID-19 (dated by TCRdb to between 2020 and 2021). Background on the whole study: Collaborator samples came from the United States, Italy and Spain and covered acute and convalescent phases of COVID-19. The prospective study material was composed of cDNA or gDNA derived from T cells, B-cell-depleted T cells, or PBMCs. The samples were drawn from the first 160 participants of the ongoing ImmuneRACE study and from 1,254 subjects provided by 6 global collaborators. Nearly every sample came with metadata listing a de-identified subject ID, COVID-19 status, age in years and sex. Where HLA class I and class II types were available, the types were taken from metadata supplied by the sample provider, not from assay-based typing. Deeply sampled blood TCRbeta repertoires from subjects exposed to, actively infected with, or recovered from COVID-19 were included in the dataset. The repertoires were released in a freely available public database intended as a resource for research on the immune response to SARS-CoV-2.

The collaborating institutions used their own protocols to collect whole blood in K2EDTA tubes. For TCRbeta analysis, collaborator samples were shipped as frozen whole blood, as isolated PBMCs, or as DNA extracted from either sample type. TCRbeta CDR3 regions were amplified from genomic DNA using the immunoSEQ Assay, a bias-controlled multiplex PCR. The original pipeline was this. Nucleated cell counts per sample were estimated from amplification of reference gene primers within the assay. To quantify the absolute abundance of each unique TCRbeta CDR3 rearrangement, sequence reads were collapsed and filtered. Productive Simpson clonality was computed per sample as the square root of Simpson's diversity index over productive rearrangements. TCRdb re-hosts the immuneACCESS table, in-frame sequences only. Its copies lack some clones; in the studies checked, an unresolved V gene accounts for under half of them, and the cause for the rest is not known. V and J calls plus clone size are reproduced from that table; the DNA served to infer D and trimming. The sample data list tens of thousands of clones, and about 81% of these were observed just once. Of the sample, 12% falls within the top ten clones.

Note on this clone: Its antigen is unknown. Base qualities are not at hand, and no much larger clone is one base apart.

What the research found in general, with its limitations: The amount of clinical and demographic metadata varied by source and participant and was provided uncurated.

The CDR3 sequence holds 14 residues, the cysteine and phenylalanine included. Only the CDR3 region is kept as DNA, spanning 42 bases read in frame from base 1. CDR1 and CDR2 are drawn from the germline V gene: SGHRS, YFSETQ. V loses 3 bases, J loses 2 bases, and the germline ends lie 12 bases apart. This sequence originates from a human donor in a cohort sampled during active COVID-19. Sequencing used peripheral blood. The sequence is built from TRBV5-1 and TRBJ2-7; perhaps TRBD2 is the D gene, with 6 bases matching. This receptor has the CDR3 CASSSGTLTYEQYF. The DNA sequence follows: TGCGCCAGCAGCTCCGGGACTCTTACCTACGAGCAGTACTTC.